The 15 T cell receptor beta chains below come from one sample, sequenced in a study of T-cell reconstitution after alpha-beta-depleted transplantation in children. During its preparation, the TCRbeta library received unique molecular identifiers. One entry per CDR3 protein results from TCRdb running MiXCR on the PCR reads. The repertoire holds 150,000 to 250,000 distinct CDR3 sequences, with roughly 15% as singletons. Sequenced here: PBMCs from the stem cell graft donor, sampled from the stem cell graft. The receptor source for this set is a human donor who donated a stem cell graft to a child with acute lymphoblastic leukemia.

This clonotype showed up many times. This chain connects TRBV29-1 to TRBJ2-2, with 8 bases identical to TRBD1. Germline V gene data show CDR1 as SQVTM and CDR2 as ANQGSEA. The V and J ends lost 6 bases and 5 bases, in that order; junction bases with no gene match: 8. This CDR3 is built from 14 residues. The CDR3 loop reads CSVQTTGETGELFF. The DNA of the CDR3 is TGCAGCGTCCAAACGACAGGGGAGACCGGGGAGCTGTTTTTT.

This clonotype showed up many times. The chain employs TRBV20-1 and TRBJ2-7, with TRBD2 matching over 7 bases. This CDR3 comprises 12 residues. Germline values: CDR1 DFQATT, CDR2 SNEGSKA (reference sequence). The CDR3 loop reads CSVLATAYEQYF. CDR3 in DNA: TGCAGCGTACTAGCGACTGCCTACGAGCAGTACTTC.

This clonotype was picked up many times. The chain couples TRBV5-5 to TRBJ1-2; D call uncertain. This CDR3 has 14 amino acids. The germline CDR1 and CDR2 sequences are SGHKS and YYEKEE (reference sequence). The V end was cut by 0 bases, the J end by 1 base, with 7 bases between. The CDR3 region has the DNA TGTGCCAGCAGCTTGGTAGCTGATAACTATGGCTACACCTTC. It encodes CASSLVADNYGYTF.

Notes on this clonotype: Possible read error: a much larger clone is one base away. This chain joins TRBV10-3 and TRBJ2-1; D is ambiguous. Germline CDR1 and CDR2: ENHRY and SYGVKD. This CDR3 comprises 12 residues. CDR3 amino acids: CAISESIAERFF. The CDR3 DNA follows: TGTGCCATCAGTGAGTCGATAGCAGAGCGGTTCTTC.

There are many counts of this clonotype. The chain has TRBV20-1 and TRBJ2-3; D not resolved. This CDR3 has 10 amino acids. Looked up from germline, CDR1 is DFQATT and CDR2 is SNEGSKA (reference sequence). Trimming shortened V by 5 bases and J by 10 bases, and 10 bases separated the two germline ends. The CDR3 nucleotides are TGCAGTGCTTCCCGGGTCTCGCAGTATTTT. Its translation is CSASRVSQYF.

This clonotype was seen at least ten times. The chain couples TRBV5-5 to TRBJ2-5; 12 nucleotides align to TRBD2. The CDR3 totals 14 residues. V was clipped by 3 bases and J by 4 bases; unmatched bases: 1. Looked up from germline, CDR1 is SGHKS and CDR2 is YYEKEE (reference sequence). CDR3 nucleotides: TGTGCCAGCAGCTCACTAGCGGGAGGAGAGACCCAGTACTTC. This translates into CASSSLAGGETQYF.

The sample holds many counts of this clonotype. V usage is TRBV2 and J usage is TRBJ2-1; D unresolved. The CDR3 is 17 amino acids. Trimming cost V 6 bases and J 0 bases, with 18 bases left between them. Germline CDR1 is SNHLY and CDR2 is FYNNEI. CDR3 loop: CASSLPLHEASYNEQFF. The CDR3 DNA sequence: TGTGCCAGCAGCCTCCCTTTACATGAAGCCTCCTACAATGAGCAGTTCTTC. The full variable domain, with the rest looked up from reference TRBV2 and TRBJ2-1, is EPEVTQTPSHQVTQMGQEVILRCVPISNHLYFYWYRQILGQKVEFLVSFYNNEISEKSEIFDDQFSVERPDGSNFTLKIRSTKLEDSAMYFCASSLPLHEASYNEQFFGPGTRLTVL.

This clonotype was picked up many times. The rearrangement links TRBV5-4 to TRBJ2-3; TRBD1 matches at 7 bases. Germline CDR1 and CDR2: SGHNT and YYREEE (reference sequence). This CDR3 is built from 15 residues. V trimming: 4 bases; J trimming: 2 bases; junction bases outside the gene matches: 7. The CDR3 reads CASSRVTGATDTQYF. The CDR3 bases are TGTGCCAGCAGCCGGGTCACAGGGGCCACAGATACGCAGTATTTT.

This clonotype was found many times. This chain joins TRBV12-3 or TRBV12-4 and TRBJ2-1; 7 bases are shared with TRBD2. V lost 3 bases to trimming and J lost 9 bases; unmatched junction nucleotides: 5. The CDR3 has 13 amino acids. CDR3 DNA sequence: TGTGCCAGCAGTTTTCGGCGGGAGTCTGAGCAGTTCTTC. The encoded protein is CASSFRRESEQFF.

This clonotype showed up many times. The rearrangement joins TRBV20-1 to TRBJ2-1, with TRBD2 matching 8 bases. CDR3 length: 16 amino acids. The germline V gene has CDR1 DFQATT and CDR2 SNEGSKA (reference sequence). V dropped 6 bases and J dropped 3; count of bases not matched to a gene: 13. CDR3 in DNA: TGCAGTGCCACCAACCGGGGGGCGGGGGGCTACAATGAGCAGTTCTTC. This codes for CSATNRGAGGYNEQFF.

In this sample, this clonotype turned up many times. V usage is TRBV5-4 and J usage is TRBJ2-2; tentative D call: TRBD2 (5 bases). V lost 0 bases and J lost 1, with 7 bases in between. CDR3 length: 15 residues. CDR1 and CDR2 from the germline V gene are SGHNT and YYREEE (reference sequence). The CDR3 here is CASSLVGMNTGELFF. CDR3 DNA: TGTGCCAGCAGCTTGGTCGGGATGAACACCGGGGAGCTGTTTTTT. Looking up the rest from reference TRBV5-4 and TRBJ2-2 gives the full variable domain: ETGVTQSPTHLIKTRGQQVTLRCSSQSGHNTVSWYQQALGQGPQFIFQYYREEENGRGNFPPRFSGLQFPNYSSELNVNALELDDSALYLCASSLVGMNTGELFFGEGSRLTVL.

Worth noting for this clonotype: This sequence may be a read error, since a much larger clone differs from it by one base. The gene calls are TRBV19 and TRBJ2-7, with TRBD2 matching over 11 bases. In germline, CDR1 is LNHDA, CDR2 SQIVND (reference sequence). The CDR3 is made up of 14 amino acids. V lost 6 bases to trimming and J lost 6 bases; unmatched junction nucleotides: 7. CDR3 in DNA: TGTGCCAGTAGCGGGACTAGCGGCACCTGCGAGCAGTACTTC. It translates to CASSGTSGTCEQYF.

In this sample, this clonotype turned up many times. The V gene is TRBV24-1, the J gene TRBJ2-1; D uncertain. The ends were cut back, 0 bases at V and 12 bases at J, with 14 bases in the middle. The CDR3 length is 14 residues. The germline V gene encodes CDR1 KGHDR and CDR2 SFDVKD. This CDR3 reads CATSDLLQAAGQFF. CDR3 nucleotides: TGTGCCACCAGTGATTTGCTCCAGGCGGCTGGGCAGTTCTTC.

This clonotype was recorded many times. The chain links TRBV10-3 to TRBJ2-1; D might be TRBD2 (6 bases). The CDR3 is 15 amino acids. The V gene's germline CDR1 is ENHRY and CDR2 SYGVKD. V was cut by 2 bases and J by 6 bases, with 14 bases left in between. The CDR3 spells CAISEGLAKANEQFF. DNA for the CDR3: TGTGCCATCAGTGAGGGGCTAGCGAAGGCCAATGAGCAGTTCTTC.

This clonotype was seen ten or more times. The chain couples TRBV10-3 to TRBJ1-5; 7 bases agree with TRBD1. After removal of 4 bases from V and 5 bases from J, the junction contained 5 bases not matched to a gene. Germline loops: CDR1 ENHRY, CDR2 SYGVKD. The CDR3 contains 14 residues. The CDR3 nucleotides read TGTGCCATCAGTGCCGGGACAGATTATCAGCCCCAGCATTTT. Its translation: CAISAGTDYQPQHF.